Shown below are 32 T cell receptor beta chains from a single sample sequenced in a study of Ad26.COV2.S vaccination and SARS-CoV-2 variants. Sequencing was performed with immunoSEQ multiplex PCR; in TCRdb, only in-frame clones are kept and a portion is missing. In the table there are around 300,000 clones, 88% of which are singletons. Treatment indicated: some 19 received Ad26.COV2.S at low or high dose, single or two shots; roughly five received placebo; per-sample allocation not given. Each sample was drawn 63 days after the first injection (of vaccine or placebo). The specimen comprised peripheral blood, sampled in a trial of Ad26.COV2.S vaccine versus placebo. The receptors were sampled from a person aged 18-60 years who received the Ad26.COV2.S COVID-19 vaccine or a placebo.

This clone was seen ten or more times. V gene TRBV28 combines with J gene TRBJ1-6; D is unresolved. The germline CDR1 and CDR2 sequences are MDHEN and SYDVKM. Trimming removed 4 bases at V and 13 bases at J, with 11 bases between. The CDR3 covers 12 residues. CDR3 sequence (DNA): TGTGCCAGCAGTTCTTACACCGCCCCCCTCCACTTT. Protein sequence: CASSSYTAPLHF.

The gene calls are TRBV6-2 or TRBV6-3 and TRBJ2-7; perhaps TRBD1 as D (5 bases). V gave up 0 bases and J gave up 6 bases, with 9 bases separating them. Looked up from germline, CDR1 is MNHEY and CDR2 is SVGEGT. The CDR3 sequence is 13 residues long. CDR3 in DNA: TGTGCCAGCAGTTACTCGAGAAGGGGCGAGCAGTACTTC. Its protein is CASSYSRRGEQYF.

The chain employs TRBV4-3 and TRBJ2-7; D may match TRBD1 or TRBD2 (5 bases each). V was clipped by 0 bases and J by 3 bases, with 12 bases between them. This CDR3 comprises 15 residues. The germline CDR1 and CDR2 sequences are LGHNA and YSLEER. The CDR3 loop is CASSQDGTAGYEQYF. DNA for the CDR3: TGCGCCAGCAGCCAAGATGGGACGGCAGGCTACGAGCAGTACTTC.

The chain employs TRBV6-5 and TRBJ1-4; no reliable D call. CDR3 length: 11 amino acids. V lost 5 bases, J lost 7 bases, and 5 bases lay in between. Germline-derived CDR1 and CDR2 are MNHEY and SVGAGI. The chain's CDR3 is CASSPGEKLFF. In DNA form, the CDR3 reads TGTGCCAGCAGTCCCGGTGAAAAACTGTTTTTT.

The table lists this clone with a few counts. This sequence joins TRBV4-3 and TRBJ1-6; TRBD1 agrees at 9 bases. From germline, CDR1 is LGHNA and CDR2 YSLEER. V was pared by 2 bases and J by 8 bases, with 4 bases of the junction left unmatched. The CDR3 is 15 amino acids. The CDR3 nucleotides read TGCGCCAGCAGCCAAAAGGGACAGGGACATTCACCCCTCCACTTT. This encodes CASSQKGQGHSPLHF.

This chain links TRBV30 with TRBJ2-1; the D gene is possibly TRBD2 (5 bases). V was shortened by 2 bases and J by 6 bases, with 14 bases between the two germline ends. From germline, CDR1 is GTSNPN and CDR2 SVGIG (reference sequence). The CDR3 runs 14 residues. The CDR3, as DNA: TGTGCCTGGAGTTGGACTTCTTGGACCAATGAGCAGTTCTTC. It specifies CAWSWTSWTNEQFF.

This clone was found once. This chain joins TRBV5-1 and TRBJ1-2; D not resolved. The V end was cut by 0 bases, the J end by 6 bases, with 15 bases between. Germline V CDR1 and CDR2: SGHRS, YFSETQ. The CDR3 is 15 amino acids. The CDR3 DNA follows: TGCGCCAGCAGCTTGGAAGTCCTCAAGGCTAATGGCTACACCTTC. This translates into CASSLEVLKANGYTF.

In this sample, this clone turned up a few times. The V call is TRBV18, the J call TRBJ1-2, with D tentatively TRBD1 (6 bases). Germline V CDR1 and CDR2: KGHSH, LQKENI. The V end lost 5 bases, the J end lost 7 bases, and 11 bases lay between the germline ends. CDR3 size: 12 residues. CDR3 sequence (DNA): TGTGCCAGCTCATTACAGGGAAGTGGCTACACCTTC. Encoded protein: CASSLQGSGYTF. Full variable domain (rest looked up from reference TRBV18 and TRBJ1-2): NAGVMQNPRHLVRRRGQEARLRCSPMKGHSHVYWYRQLPEEGLKFMVYLQKENIIDESGMPKERFSAEFPKEGPSILRIQQVVRGDSAAYFCASSLQGSGYTFGSGTRLTVV.

The CDR3 nucleotides are TGTGCCAGCAGCGCACTAGCGGGGGGCCAGGGAGATACGCAGTATTTT. It encodes CASSALAGGQGDTQYF. The J gene is TRBJ2-3, the V gene TRBV9, with TRBD2 matching over 12 bases. This CDR3 has 16 amino acids. Germline V gene sequence: CDR1 SGDLS, CDR2 YYNGEE. The trim removed 3 bases at V and 5 bases at J, leaving 7 bases unmatched.

This chain joins TRBV10-3 and TRBJ2-1; TRBD2 is a possible D gene (6 bases). There are 11 residues in the CDR3. Trimming took off 10 bases at V and 9 bases at J, with 13 bases between the two ends. Germline V lookup: CDR1 ENHRY, CDR2 SYGVKD. In DNA, the CDR3 is TGTGCCAGGGATCAGGGAGGTGAGCAGTTCTTC. Its translation is CARDQGGEQFF.

The J gene is TRBJ1-2, the V gene TRBV2; D is undetermined. Deletions cut 6 bases from V and 4 bases from J, with 12 bases between. The germline gives CDR1 SNHLY, CDR2 FYNNEI. CDR3 size: 13 residues. Here the CDR3 DNA reads TGTGCCAGCAGAAACGGGGTGGGCTATGGCTACACCTTC. Translating gives CASRNGVGYGYTF.

This rearrangement joins TRBV28 to TRBJ1-5, with D tentatively TRBD1 (5 bases). The CDR3 sequence is 15 residues long. CDR1 is MDHEN and CDR2 is SYDVKM in the germline V gene. The V end lost 4 bases, the J end lost 2 bases, and 12 bases lay between the germline ends. CDR3 DNA sequence: TGTGCCAGCAGTTGGAGGGGCCGCGGCAATCAGCCCCAGCATTTT. Amino acids: CASSWRGRGNQPQHF.

This chain links TRBV29-1 with TRBJ2-3; D may correspond to TRBD1 or TRBD2 (5 bases each). Per germline, CDR1 SQVTM and CDR2 ANQGSEA. The CDR3 is 13 residues long. The V end lost 0 bases, the J end lost 6 bases, and 10 bases lay between the germline ends. DNA for the CDR3: TGCAGCGTTGAAGACAGGGCGGGCGATACGCAGTATTTT. This gives the protein CSVEDRAGDTQYF.

This clone is a singleton in its sample. This chain joins TRBV7-9 and TRBJ1-1, with 8 bases fitting TRBD1. J gave up 4 bases and V 6 bases, and 4 bases lay outside the gene matches. There are 13 residues in the CDR3. CDR1 is SEHNR and CDR2 is FQNEAQ in the germline V gene (reference sequence). CDR3 protein: CASSRDRSTEAFF. CDR3 in DNA: TGTGCCAGCAGTCGGGACAGGAGCACTGAAGCTTTCTTT.

The rearrangement uses TRBV7-8 and TRBJ1-2, with 7 bases aligning to TRBD1. J gave up 1 base and V 7 bases, and 9 bases lay outside the gene matches. The CDR3 consists of 15 residues. The germline V gene encodes CDR1 SGHVS and CDR2 FQNEAQ. This chain's CDR3 is CASTRGDSINYGYTF. The CDR3, as DNA: TGTGCCAGCACCCGGGGGGACAGCATTAACTATGGCTACACCTTC.

This clone has only one observation. This chain connects TRBV5-4 to TRBJ2-2; D is perhaps TRBD1 (5 bases). The CDR3 is 16 residues long. Germline CDR1 and CDR2: SGHNT and YYREEE (reference sequence). V was clipped by 0 bases and J by 0 bases, with 9 bases between them. DNA for the CDR3: TGTGCCAGCAGCTTGGCTGCAGGGACGAACACCGGGGAGCTGTTTTTT. Protein: CASSLAAGTNTGELFF.

The J gene is TRBJ1-2, the V gene TRBV15; weak D call: TRBD1 (5 bases). Per germline, CDR1 LNHNV and CDR2 YYDKDF (reference sequence). The CDR3 is 14 residues long. The V and J ends lost 1 base and 3 bases respectively, with 9 bases between them. CDR3 nucleotides: TGTGCCACCAGCAGAGCCCAGGGCGACTATGGCTACACCTTC. It is translated as CATSRAQGDYGYTF. Filled out from reference TRBV15 and TRBJ1-2, the complete variable domain reads DAMVIQNPRYQVTQFGKPVTLSCSQTLNHNVMYWYQQKSSQAPKLLFHYYDKDFNNEADTPDNFQSRRPNTSFCFLDIRSPGLGDTAMYLCATSRAQGDYGYTFGSGTRLTVV.

The V call is TRBV28, the J call TRBJ2-3; D might be TRBD2 (5 bases). Germline values: CDR1 MDHEN, CDR2 SYDVKM. The CDR3 covers 16 residues. V was pared by 6 bases and J by 2 bases, with 18 bases between. The CDR3 protein is CASRGVSGKDTDTQYF. The CDR3 bases are TGTGCCAGCAGGGGTGTTTCGGGAAAAGACACAGATACGCAGTATTTT.

The chain recombines TRBV30 with TRBJ1-5, with D hard to call. In germline, CDR1 is GTSNPN, CDR2 SVGIG (reference sequence). This CDR3 contains 12 residues. V lost 3 bases and J lost 8, with 11 bases in between. In nucleotides, the CDR3 is TGTGCCTGGAGCGCAATAAATGAGCCCCAGCATTTT. This sequence encodes CAWSAINEPQHF.

This chain uses TRBV7-8 with TRBJ1-3; D gene uncertain. The length of the CDR3 is 14 residues. Germline V gene sequence: CDR1 SGHVS, CDR2 FQNEAQ. The V end was cut by 1 base, the J end by 1 base, with 5 bases between. For the CDR3, the DNA is TGTGCCAGCAGCTTAGAGGTGTCTGGAAACACCATATATTTT. It encodes CASSLEVSGNTIYF.

The CDR3 sequence is CASSPLGTGNTGELFF. The CDR3 DNA sequence: TGTGCCAGCTCACCACTTGGGACAGGCAACACCGGGGAGCTGTTTTTT. The chain employs TRBV18 and TRBJ2-2, with TRBD1 matching 8 bases. Per the germline V gene, CDR1 is KGHSH and CDR2 is LQKENI. Trimming took 1 base from V and 2 from J; bases not matched to a gene: 3. This CDR3 contains 16 residues.

The J gene is TRBJ2-7, the V gene TRBV4-3, with D maybe TRBD2 (5 bases). This CDR3 has 14 amino acids. Germline V gene data show CDR1 as LGHNA and CDR2 as YSLEER. Trimming took off 0 bases at V and 4 bases at J, with 10 bases between the two ends. CDR3: CASSQEHRGYEQYF. DNA of the CDR3: TGCGCCAGCAGCCAAGAGCATCGGGGATACGAGCAGTACTTC.

The rearrangement joins TRBV27 to TRBJ2-3, with TRBD2 matching 8 bases. The CDR3 runs 15 residues. CDR1 and CDR2 from the germline V gene are MNHEY and SMNVEV (reference sequence). Losses at the gene ends were 0 bases for V and 6 bases for J; bases not matched to a gene: 5. The CDR3 coding sequence is TGTGCCAGCAGTTTATCGGGGACTAGAGGGGATACGCAGTATTTT. This sequence encodes CASSLSGTRGDTQYF.

V and J are TRBV7-6 and TRBJ2-2, with unresolved D. Germline loops: CDR1 SGHVS, CDR2 FNYEAQ. The ends were cut back, 5 bases at V and 5 bases at J, with 12 bases in the middle. The CDR3 covers 14 residues. CDR3 protein: CASSALIQTGELFF. The DNA of the CDR3 is TGTGCCAGCAGCGCCCTGATTCAAACCGGGGAGCTGTTTTTT.

The J gene is TRBJ1-4, the V gene TRBV27, with 7 bases that match TRBD1. The CDR3 covers 15 residues. Trimming removed 7 bases from V and 8 bases from J; junction bases left unmatched: 13. CDR1 and CDR2 from the germline V gene are MNHEY and SMNVEV (reference sequence). The CDR3: CASKGAAFLGEKLFF. CDR3 DNA sequence: TGTGCCAGCAAGGGGGCGGCGTTTTTGGGGGAAAAACTGTTTTTT.

The V call is TRBV18, the J call TRBJ2-7; 8 bases are shared with TRBD1. Germline V CDR1 and CDR2: KGHSH, LQKENI. CDR3 length: 15 residues. After removal of 3 bases from V and 1 base from J, the junction contained 5 bases not matched to a gene. The CDR3 DNA sequence: TGTGCCAGCTCACCTCGACAGGGGTGGTCCTACGAGCAGTACTTC. Encoded protein: CASSPRQGWSYEQYF.

For this clone: The identical CDR3 is also encoded by other nucleotide sequences in the sample. The V gene is TRBV5-1, the J gene TRBJ2-2, with 9 nucleotides matching TRBD2. CDR1 and CDR2 (germline): SGHRS, YFSETQ. There are 15 residues in the CDR3. With V trimmed by 0 bases and J by 3 bases, 0 bases remained unmatched. The CDR3 here is CASSLVAGDTGELFF. In DNA form, the CDR3 reads TGCGCCAGCAGCTTGGTAGCGGGGGACACCGGGGAGCTGTTTTTT.

This chain joins TRBV19 and TRBJ1-5, with a possible D match to TRBD1 (5 bases). The CDR3 runs to 16 residues. CDR1 is LNHDA and CDR2 is SQIVND in the germline V gene (reference sequence). Trimming removed 10 bases from V and 2 bases from J, with 21 bases in between. In DNA, the CDR3 is TGTGCCACCCTAAACAGACAGTTAAGTGGCAATCAGCCCCAGCATTTT. Translated: CATLNRQLSGNQPQHF.

J is TRBJ1-5 and V is TRBV3-1 (or the pseudogene TRBV3-2), with 7 bases aligning to TRBD1. The CDR3 runs 14 residues. V dropped 4 bases and J dropped 1; count of bases not matched to a gene: 1. Germline V gives CDR1 LGHDT, CDR2 YNNKEL (reference sequence). The CDR3: CASSLTGSNQPQHF. The CDR3 bases are TGTGCCAGCAGCCTGACAGGGAGCAATCAGCCCCAGCATTTT.

This chain uses TRBV5-1 with TRBJ1-2; D uncertain. The CDR3 runs 15 residues. The V gene's germline CDR1 is SGHRS and CDR2 YFSETQ. V was pared by 0 bases and J by 8 bases, with 17 bases between. The CDR3 DNA sequence: TGCGCCAGCAGCTTGGAGGCCGGGTTTGGAAAAGGCTACACCTTC. Translating it yields CASSLEAGFGKGYTF.

The table lists this clone with a count of one. The rearrangement uses TRBV6-2 or TRBV6-3 and TRBJ1-2, with D maybe TRBD1 (6 bases). The CDR3 sequence is 13 residues long. CDR1 and CDR2 (germline): MNHEY, SVGEGT. V lost 6 bases to trimming and J lost 1 base, with 9 bases between them. CDR3 protein: CASSLDSNYGYTF. The CDR3 coding sequence is TGTGCCAGCAGCCTGGACAGTAACTATGGCTACACCTTC.

The chain uses TRBV7-3 and TRBJ2-7; no firm D call. The V gene's germline CDR1 is SGHTA and CDR2 FQGTGA. The CDR3 runs to 12 residues. With 3 bases removed from V and 5 bases from J, the gap between germline ends came to 8 bases. The CDR3 here is CASSLGEDEQYF. CDR3 DNA: TGTGCCAGCAGCTTGGGTGAGGACGAGCAGTACTTC. Together with reference TRBV7-3 and TRBJ2-7, the CDR3 gives the full variable domain: GAGVSQTPSNKVTEKGKYVELRCDPISGHTALYWYRQSLGQGPEFLIYFQGTGAADDSGLPNDRFFAVRPEGSVSTLKIQRTERGDSAVYLCASSLGEDEQYFGPGTRLTVT.